The present T cell receptor beta chain was sequenced within a study of shared clonotypes between healthy human individuals. Turning to the study itself: CD8 memory received one plate per donor, CD8 naive two, CD4 memory three and CD4 naive three.

Every donor was a Caucasian adult from Nashville, Tennessee. Into CD45RA+ naive and CD45RA-negative memory subsets, the CD4+ cells were split. Assay used: immunoSEQ multiplex PCR; TCRdb lists only in-frame clones, some missing. The repertoire holds about 980,000 clones, more than 75% seen once, with approximately 1.5% in the top ten. The germline CDR1 and CDR2 sequences are SGHRS and YFSETQ. Trimming removed 1 base from V and 5 bases from J; junction bases left unmatched: 3. This CDR3 contains 16 residues. As regards this clone: Its matching antigen is unknown.

Regarding the study as a whole: Memory subsets generally showed lower estimated richness than naive subsets.

Sequences were obtained from memory CD4+ T cells sorted from blood. Regarding subset: CD45RA-negative fraction. The V gene is TRBV5-1, the J gene TRBJ2-2; 12 bases agree with TRBD2. The sequence came from a young man in good health. The CDR3 sequence is CASSLRLAGDTGELFF. The DNA of the CDR3 is TGCGCCAGCAGCTTGCGACTAGCGGGGGATACCGGGGAGCTGTTTTTT.